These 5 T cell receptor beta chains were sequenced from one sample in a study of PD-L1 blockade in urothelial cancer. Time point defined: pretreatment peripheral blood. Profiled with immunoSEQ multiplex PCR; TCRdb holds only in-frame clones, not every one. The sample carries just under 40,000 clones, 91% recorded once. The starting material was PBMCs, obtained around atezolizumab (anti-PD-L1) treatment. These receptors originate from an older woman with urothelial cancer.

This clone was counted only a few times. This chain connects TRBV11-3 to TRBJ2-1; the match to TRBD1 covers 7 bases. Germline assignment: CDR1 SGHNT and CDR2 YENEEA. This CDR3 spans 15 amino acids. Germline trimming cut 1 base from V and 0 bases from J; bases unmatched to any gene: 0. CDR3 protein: CASSLGQGSYNEQFF. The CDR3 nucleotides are TGTGCCAGCAGCTTAGGACAGGGCTCCTACAATGAGCAGTTCTTC.

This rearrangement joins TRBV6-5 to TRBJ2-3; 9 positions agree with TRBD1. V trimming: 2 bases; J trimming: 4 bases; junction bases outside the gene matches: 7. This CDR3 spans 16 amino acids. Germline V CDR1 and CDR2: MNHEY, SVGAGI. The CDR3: CASSYDGQGFSDTQYF. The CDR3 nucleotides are TGTGCCAGCAGTTACGACGGACAGGGGTTCTCAGATACGCAGTATTTT.

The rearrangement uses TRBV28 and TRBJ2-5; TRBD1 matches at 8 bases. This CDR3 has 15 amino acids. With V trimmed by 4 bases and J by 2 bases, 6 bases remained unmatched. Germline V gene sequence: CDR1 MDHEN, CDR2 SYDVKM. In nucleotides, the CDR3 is TGTGCCAGCAGTTCCTCAGGACAGGGTCAAGAGACCCAGTACTTC. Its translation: CASSSSGQGQETQYF.

The CDR3 sequence: CASRTLAVYNEQFF. The DNA of the CDR3 is TGTGCCAGCAGAACACTAGCGGTTTACAATGAGCAGTTCTTC. The chain uses TRBV27 and TRBJ2-1; 8 positions match TRBD2. Germline trimming cut 6 bases from V and 4 bases from J; bases unmatched to any gene: 5. This CDR3 comprises 14 residues. Germline V gives CDR1 MNHEY, CDR2 SMNVEV (reference sequence).

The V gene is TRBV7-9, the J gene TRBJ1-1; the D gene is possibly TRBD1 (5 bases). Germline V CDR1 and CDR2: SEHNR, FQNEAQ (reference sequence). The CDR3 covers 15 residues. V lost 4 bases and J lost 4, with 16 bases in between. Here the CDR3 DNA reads TGTGCCAGCAGCTACGGGCAGGGTTGGATCACTGAAGCTTTCTTT. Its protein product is CASSYGQGWITEAFF.